The entry that follows covers one T cell receptor (beta chain) sequence. The antigen is unknown. The sample is drawn from a study of shared clonotypes between healthy human individuals. Study-level background: Every donor yielded three CD4 naive, three CD4 memory, two CD8 naive and one CD8 memory plate. Study-wide findings and caveats: Sorted-subset sequencing was shown by rarefaction to be incomplete despite large depth.

Several immunoSEQ plates held equal portions of the genomic DNA taken from each subset. Libraries were prepared by immunoSEQ multiplex PCR; TCRdb keeps only in-frame clonotypes and omits some of them. The table has 2 million to 2.5 million clones, approximately 94% seen once; the top ten hold 0.85% to 1.3%. Terminally differentiated effector memory CD45RA+ cells were left out of the naive CD8 fraction, which was CD45RO-negative and positively selected for CCR7. V was pared by 3 bases and J by 4 bases, with 15 bases between. CDR1 is PRHDT and CDR2 is FYEKMQ in the germline V gene (reference sequence). The CDR3 sequence is 15 residues long.

Sequences were obtained from naive CD8+ T cells sorted from blood. This sequence originates from a man aged 18 to 30 in good health. The chain uses TRBV13 and TRBJ2-5; D possibly matches TRBD1 or TRBD2 (5 bases each). CDR3 amino acids: CASSFITGTGETQYF. The CDR3 DNA reads as TGTGCCAGCAGCTTTATTACTGGGACGGGAGAGACCCAGTACTTC. The full variable domain, completed using reference TRBV13 and TRBJ2-5, is AAGVIQSPRHLIKEKRETATLKCYPIPRHDTVYWYQQGPGQDPQFLISFYEKMQSDKGSIPDRFSAQQFSDYHSELNMSSLELGDSALYFCASSFITGTGETQYFGPGTRLLVL.